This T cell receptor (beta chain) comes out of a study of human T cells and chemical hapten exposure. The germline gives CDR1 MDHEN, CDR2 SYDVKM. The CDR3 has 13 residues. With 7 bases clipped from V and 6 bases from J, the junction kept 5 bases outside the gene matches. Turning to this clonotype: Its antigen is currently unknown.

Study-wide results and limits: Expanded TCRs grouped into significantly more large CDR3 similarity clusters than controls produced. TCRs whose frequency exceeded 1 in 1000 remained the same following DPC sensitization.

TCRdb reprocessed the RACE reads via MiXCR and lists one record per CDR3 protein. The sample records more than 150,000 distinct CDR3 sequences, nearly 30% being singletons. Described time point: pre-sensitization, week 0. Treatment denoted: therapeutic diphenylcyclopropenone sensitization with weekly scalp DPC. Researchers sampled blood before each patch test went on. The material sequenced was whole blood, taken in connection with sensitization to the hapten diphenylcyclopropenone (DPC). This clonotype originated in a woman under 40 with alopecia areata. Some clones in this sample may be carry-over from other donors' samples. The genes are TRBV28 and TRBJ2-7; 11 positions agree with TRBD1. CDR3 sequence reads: CASMIGTGGEQYF. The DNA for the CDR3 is TGTGCCAGCATGATCGGGACAGGGGGCGAGCAGTACTTC.